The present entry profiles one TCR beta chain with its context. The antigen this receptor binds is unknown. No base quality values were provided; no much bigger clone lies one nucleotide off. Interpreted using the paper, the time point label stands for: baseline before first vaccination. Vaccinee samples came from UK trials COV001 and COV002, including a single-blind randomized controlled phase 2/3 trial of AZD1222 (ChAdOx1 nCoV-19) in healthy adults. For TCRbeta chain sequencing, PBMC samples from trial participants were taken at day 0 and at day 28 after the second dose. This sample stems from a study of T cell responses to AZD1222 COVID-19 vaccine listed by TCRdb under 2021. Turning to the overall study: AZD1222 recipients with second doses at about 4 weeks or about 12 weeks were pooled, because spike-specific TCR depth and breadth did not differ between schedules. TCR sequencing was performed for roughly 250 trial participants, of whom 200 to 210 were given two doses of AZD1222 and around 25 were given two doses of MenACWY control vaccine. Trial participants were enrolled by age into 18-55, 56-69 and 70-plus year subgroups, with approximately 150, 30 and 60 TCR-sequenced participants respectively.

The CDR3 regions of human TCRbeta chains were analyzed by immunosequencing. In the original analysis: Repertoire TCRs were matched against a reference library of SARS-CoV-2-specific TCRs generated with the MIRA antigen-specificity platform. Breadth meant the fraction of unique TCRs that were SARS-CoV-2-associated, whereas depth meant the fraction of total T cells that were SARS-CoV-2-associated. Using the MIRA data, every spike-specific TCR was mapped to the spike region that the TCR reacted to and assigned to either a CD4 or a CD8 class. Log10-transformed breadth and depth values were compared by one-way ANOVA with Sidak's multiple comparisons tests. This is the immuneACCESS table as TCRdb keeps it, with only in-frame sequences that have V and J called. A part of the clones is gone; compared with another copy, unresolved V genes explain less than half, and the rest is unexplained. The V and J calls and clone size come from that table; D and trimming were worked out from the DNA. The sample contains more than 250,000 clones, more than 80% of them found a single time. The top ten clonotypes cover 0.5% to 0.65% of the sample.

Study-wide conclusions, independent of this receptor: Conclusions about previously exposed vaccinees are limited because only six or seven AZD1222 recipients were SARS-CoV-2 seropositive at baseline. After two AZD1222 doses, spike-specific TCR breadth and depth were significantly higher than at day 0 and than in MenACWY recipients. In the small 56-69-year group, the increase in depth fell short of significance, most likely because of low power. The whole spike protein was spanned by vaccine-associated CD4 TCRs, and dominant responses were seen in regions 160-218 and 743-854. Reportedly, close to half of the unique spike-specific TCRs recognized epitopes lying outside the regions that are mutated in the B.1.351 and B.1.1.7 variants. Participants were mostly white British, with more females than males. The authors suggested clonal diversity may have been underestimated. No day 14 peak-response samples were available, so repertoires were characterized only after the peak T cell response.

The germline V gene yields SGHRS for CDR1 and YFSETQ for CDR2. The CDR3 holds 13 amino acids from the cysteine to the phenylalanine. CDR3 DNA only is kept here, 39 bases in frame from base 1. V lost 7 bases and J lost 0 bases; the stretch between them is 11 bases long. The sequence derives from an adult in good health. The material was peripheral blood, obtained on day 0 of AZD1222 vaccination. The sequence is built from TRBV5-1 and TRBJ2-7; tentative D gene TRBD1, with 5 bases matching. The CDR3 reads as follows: CASQGPSSYEQYF. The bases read TGCGCCAGCCAGGGCCCGAGCTCCTACGAGCAGTACTTC.